This is a list of T cell receptor beta chains from one sample in a study of cytomegalovirus exposure and HLA in healthy donors. Sequencing was performed with immunoSEQ multiplex PCR; in TCRdb, only in-frame clones are kept and a portion is missing. This sample has some 120,000 clones, with around four fifths found just once. Specimen: PBMCs. The receptors were sampled from a middle-aged woman in good health and CMV-seropositive. Each CDR3 is given with its conserved first and last residue. The D gene is left open where the match is weak. Expanded clones are given a class, and other clones once, few, many or no size at all.

d_gene: NA
v_gene: TRBV7-9
j_gene: TRBJ2-1
abundance: NA
CDR3nt: TGTGCCAGCAGCTTGGAACAGTACAATGAGCAGTTCTTC
CDR3aa: CASSLEQYNEQFF

d_gene: NA
v_gene: TRBV2
j_gene: TRBJ2-5
abundance: NA
CDR3nt: TGTGCCAGCAGTGAAGTGGGGGGTGGAGAGACCCAGTACTTC
CDR3aa: CASSEVGGGETQYF

d_gene: TRBD1
v_gene: TRBV29-1
j_gene: TRBJ2-1
abundance: NA
CDR3nt: TGCAGCGTTGAAGTAGGACAGGCCAGCGACTCAGAGGGGGATGAGCAGTTCTTC
CDR3aa: CSVEVGQASDSEGDEQFF

d_gene: TRBD1
v_gene: TRBV28
j_gene: TRBJ2-2
abundance: few
CDR3nt: TGTGCCAGCAGTTCAGGGACAGGGGTGGGCGGGGAGCTGTTTTTT
CDR3aa: CASSSGTGVGGELFF

d_gene: NA
v_gene: TRBV4-2
j_gene: TRBJ2-1
abundance: NA
CDR3nt: TGTGCCAGCAGCCAAGATTATGCCAGTAAGAATGAGCAGTTCTTC
CDR3aa: CASSQDYASKNEQFF

d_gene: TRBD1
v_gene: TRBV5-1
j_gene: TRBJ2-3
abundance: NA
CDR3nt: TGCGCCAGCAGCTTGAGTATCCAGGGGGCAACAGATACGCAGTATTTT
CDR3aa: CASSLSIQGATDTQYF

d_gene: NA
v_gene: TRBV5-4
j_gene: TRBJ2-3
abundance: NA
CDR3nt: TGTGCCAGCAGCGGAGGTTCGGATACGCAGTATTTT
CDR3aa: CASSGGSDTQYF

d_gene: NA
v_gene: TRBV6-5
j_gene: TRBJ1-3
abundance: few
CDR3nt: TGTGCCAGCAGACTCCGACAGGCTGGAAACACCATATATTTT
CDR3aa: CASRLRQAGNTIYF

d_gene: NA
v_gene: TRBV11-3
j_gene: TRBJ2-7
abundance: NA
CDR3nt: TGTGCCAGCTCGGAGTGGGGGGCCTACGAGCAGTACTTC
CDR3aa: CASSEWGAYEQYF

d_gene: TRBD1
v_gene: TRBV7-6
j_gene: TRBJ1-2
abundance: NA
CDR3nt: TGTGCCAGCAGCTTAGATGGACAGGGGGATGGCTACACCTTC
CDR3aa: CASSLDGQGDGYTF

d_gene: NA
v_gene: TRBV5-4
j_gene: TRBJ2-7
abundance: once
CDR3nt: TGTGCCAGCAGCCACGACAGCTCCTACGAGCAGTACTTC
CDR3aa: CASSHDSSYEQYF

d_gene: TRBD1
v_gene: TRBV12-5
j_gene: TRBJ1-1
abundance: NA
CDR3nt: TGTGCTAGTGGTCCCGGGACAGGGCTAACTGAAGCTTTCTTT
CDR3aa: CASGPGTGLTEAFF

d_gene: NA
v_gene: TRBV7-9
j_gene: TRBJ2-1
abundance: NA
CDR3nt: TGTGCCAGCAGCTTAGGTCCAGGGTCCAATGAGCAGTTCTTC
CDR3aa: CASSLGPGSNEQFF

d_gene: NA
v_gene: TRBV29-1
j_gene: TRBJ2-1
abundance: NA
CDR3nt: TGCAGCGTTGAAAGGCAGGTCAATGAGCAGTTCTTC
CDR3aa: CSVERQVNEQFF

d_gene: NA
v_gene: TRBV9
j_gene: TRBJ2-2
abundance: NA
CDR3nt: TGTGCCAGCACCAAACAGGAGAACACCGGGGAGCTGTTTTTT
CDR3aa: CASTKQENTGELFF

d_gene: TRBD1
v_gene: TRBV9
j_gene: TRBJ1-1
abundance: few
CDR3nt: TGTGCCAGCAGCGCTAGACAGGGCCCCCCGGAGGACACTGAAGCTTTCTTT
CDR3aa: CASSARQGPPEDTEAFF

d_gene: NA
v_gene: TRBV12-1
j_gene: TRBJ2-1
abundance: NA
CDR3nt: TGTGCCAGCAGCTGCCCGGGTCGGGAGAATAAGTTCTTC
CDR3aa: CASSCPGRENKFF

d_gene: NA
v_gene: TRBV20-1
j_gene: TRBJ2-3
abundance: NA
CDR3nt: TGCAGTGCAGAGGCCGGGACGCAGTATTTT
CDR3aa: CSAEAGTQYF

d_gene: TRBD1
v_gene: TRBV18
j_gene: TRBJ1-1
abundance: NA
CDR3nt: TGTGCCAGCTCACCTATACAGGGGGCAGTGACTGAAGCTTTCTTT
CDR3aa: CASSPIQGAVTEAFF

d_gene: NA
v_gene: TRBV10-2
j_gene: TRBJ2-5
abundance: NA
CDR3nt: TGCGCCAGCAGAGGGTCAGGGGCCGAGACCCAGTACTTC
CDR3aa: CASRGSGAETQYF

d_gene: NA
v_gene: TRBV9
j_gene: TRBJ1-2
abundance: NA
CDR3nt: TGTGCCAGCAGCGTAAAGGGGCAGCTCAACTATGGCTACACCTTC
CDR3aa: CASSVKGQLNYGYTF

d_gene: TRBD2
v_gene: TRBV27
j_gene: TRBJ2-1
abundance: NA
CDR3nt: TGTGCCAGCAGTTTTGGGGGGGTTTACTACAATGAGCAGTTCTTC
CDR3aa: CASSFGGVYYNEQFF

d_gene: TRBD1
v_gene: TRBV11-2
j_gene: TRBJ2-7
abundance: NA
CDR3nt: TGTGCCAGCAGCTTAGGGCAGGGGGCCACCTACGAGCAGTACTTC
CDR3aa: CASSLGQGATYEQYF

d_gene: NA
v_gene: TRBV18
j_gene: TRBJ2-7
abundance: NA
CDR3nt: TGTGCCAGCTCACGTGACACTTACGAGCAGTACTTC
CDR3aa: CASSRDTYEQYF

d_gene: NA
v_gene: TRBV19
j_gene: TRBJ2-7
abundance: NA
CDR3nt: TGTGCCAGTAGTGAGGGCAGGCGGTCCTACGAGCAGTACTTC
CDR3aa: CASSEGRRSYEQYF

d_gene: NA
v_gene: TRBV5-6
j_gene: TRBJ2-7
abundance: NA
CDR3nt: TGTGCCAGCAGCTTGTACTCCGCCTACGAGCAGTACTTC
CDR3aa: CASSLYSAYEQYF

d_gene: NA
v_gene: TRBV6-1
j_gene: TRBJ1-6
abundance: NA
CDR3nt: TGTGCCAGCAGTCGAGACAGTCTGAGCTCACCCCTCCACTTT
CDR3aa: CASSRDSLSSPLHF

d_gene: NA
v_gene: TRBV29-1
j_gene: TRBJ1-1
abundance: once
CDR3nt: TGCAGCGTTGTTATGTACGGGAACACTGAAGCTTTCTTT
CDR3aa: CSVVMYGNTEAFF

d_gene: NA
v_gene: TRBV10-3
j_gene: TRBJ2-3
abundance: once
CDR3nt: TGTGCCATCACACTAGAGGGTGCCGATACGCAGTATTTT
CDR3aa: CAITLEGADTQYF

d_gene: TRBD1
v_gene: TRBV4-1
j_gene: TRBJ1-3
abundance: once
CDR3nt: TGCGCCAGCAGCCAGGAGGGGGCAGGGCGCTCAGTAGGAAACACCATATATTTT
CDR3aa: CASSQEGAGRSVGNTIYF

d_gene: TRBD1
v_gene: TRBV6-5
j_gene: TRBJ2-7
abundance: NA
CDR3nt: TGTGCCAGCAGTTATAGACAGGGGGCCCCCTTTTACGAGCAGTACTTC
CDR3aa: CASSYRQGAPFYEQYF

d_gene: TRBD1
v_gene: TRBV7-9
j_gene: TRBJ2-7
abundance: NA
CDR3nt: TGTGCCAGCAGCTCCCGGGCAGGGGGCTACGAGCAGTACTTC
CDR3aa: CASSSRAGGYEQYF

d_gene: TRBD2
v_gene: TRBV6-5
j_gene: TRBJ2-7
abundance: NA
CDR3nt: TGTGCCAGCAGTCCTGGGGGGGGGAGGCAGTACTTC
CDR3aa: CASSPGGGRQYF

d_gene: TRBD1
v_gene: TRBV5-1
j_gene: TRBJ1-1
abundance: NA
CDR3nt: TGCGCCAGCAGCTTATCCGGGACAGTCACTGAAGCTTTCTTT
CDR3aa: CASSLSGTVTEAFF

d_gene: NA
v_gene: TRBV4-2
j_gene: TRBJ2-6
abundance: once
CDR3nt: TGTGCCAGCAGCCAAGAGGTTCGCGACTACACCGTCCTGACTTTC
CDR3aa: CASSQEVRDYTVLTF

d_gene: TRBD2
v_gene: TRBV29-1
j_gene: TRBJ2-5
abundance: NA
CDR3nt: TGCAGCGTGGACAGTTGGACTAGCCCACAAGAGACCCAGTACTTC
CDR3aa: CSVDSWTSPQETQYF

d_gene: TRBD1
v_gene: TRBV15
j_gene: TRBJ2-7
abundance: NA
CDR3nt: TGTGCCACCAGCGCCAGGGACAGGGGATCCGAGCAGTACTTC
CDR3aa: CATSARDRGSEQYF

d_gene: TRBD1
v_gene: TRBV15
j_gene: TRBJ1-4
abundance: NA
CDR3nt: TGTGCCACCAGCAGAGACCACAGAGGACAGGGGTTTAATGAAAAACTGTTTTTT
CDR3aa: CATSRDHRGQGFNEKLFF

d_gene: NA
v_gene: TRBV27
j_gene: TRBJ2-2
abundance: NA
CDR3nt: TGTGCCAGCAGTCCTGCGCCAGGGGCGGTCGGGGAGCTGTTTTTT
CDR3aa: CASSPAPGAVGELFF

d_gene: NA
v_gene: TRBV28
j_gene: TRBJ2-7
abundance: once
CDR3nt: TGTGCCAGCAGTCCCCTGTACGAGCAGTACTTC
CDR3aa: CASSPLYEQYF

d_gene: TRBD1
v_gene: TRBV6-1
j_gene: TRBJ2-2
abundance: NA
CDR3nt: TGTGCCAGCAGTGAGGGGGGGACAGGGGCCGGGGAGCTGTTTTTT
CDR3aa: CASSEGGTGAGELFF

d_gene: TRBD1
v_gene: TRBV2
j_gene: TRBJ2-7
abundance: NA
CDR3nt: TGTGCCAGCAGTTCCCACCCCGGGACAGAAGACGAGCAGTACTTC
CDR3aa: CASSSHPGTEDEQYF

d_gene: TRBD1
v_gene: TRBV4-1
j_gene: TRBJ1-1
abundance: few
CDR3nt: TGCGCCAGCAGCCAAGACTGGGACAGGGGGCTGACTGAAGCTTTCTTT
CDR3aa: CASSQDWDRGLTEAFF

d_gene: TRBD2
v_gene: TRBV4-1
j_gene: TRBJ2-3
abundance: NA
CDR3nt: TGCGCCAGCAGCCAAGTAGCGGGGGGGGGAGATACGCAGTATTTT
CDR3aa: CASSQVAGGGDTQYF

d_gene: TRBD2
v_gene: TRBV5-5
j_gene: TRBJ2-7
abundance: NA
CDR3nt: TGTGCCAGCAGCTTCTCTAGCGGGTCCGCGGGCGAGCAGTACTTC
CDR3aa: CASSFSSGSAGEQYF

d_gene: TRBD1
v_gene: TRBV2
j_gene: TRBJ1-1
abundance: NA
CDR3nt: TGTGCCAGCAGTGGGGTGGGACAGTTGAACACTGAAGCTTTCTTT
CDR3aa: CASSGVGQLNTEAFF

d_gene: NA
v_gene: TRBV10-3
j_gene: TRBJ2-7
abundance: NA
CDR3nt: TGTGCCATCAGTGCGGACAGGGGCAGTAGCGGGAGCTCCTACGAGCAGTACTTC
CDR3aa: CAISADRGSSGSSYEQYF

d_gene: NA
v_gene: TRBV27
j_gene: TRBJ2-1
abundance: NA
CDR3nt: TGTGCCAGCAGTCCGATCGGACTGCTCCCTCAGTTCTTC
CDR3aa: CASSPIGLLPQFF

d_gene: TRBD1
v_gene: TRBV5-8
j_gene: TRBJ1-2
abundance: NA
CDR3nt: TGTGCCAGCAGCTTGGTGACAGGGGGTGGAGGCTACACCTTC
CDR3aa: CASSLVTGGGGYTF

d_gene: NA
v_gene: TRBV11-2
j_gene: TRBJ2-6
abundance: NA
CDR3nt: TGTGCCAGCAGCTTAGATAGGACACCATGGGTATCTGGGGCCAACGTCCTGACTTTC
CDR3aa: CASSLDRTPWVSGANVLTF

d_gene: NA
v_gene: TRBV13
j_gene: TRBJ2-5
abundance: NA
CDR3nt: TGTGCCAGCAGCTCCAGGGCCACCCAAGAGACCCAGTACTTC
CDR3aa: CASSSRATQETQYF

d_gene: TRBD2
v_gene: TRBV27
j_gene: TRBJ2-2
abundance: NA
CDR3nt: TGTGCCAGCAGTTTATTCGGACTAGCGGGAGCCAACACCGGGGAGCTGTTTTTT
CDR3aa: CASSLFGLAGANTGELFF

d_gene: NA
v_gene: TRBV5-6
j_gene: TRBJ2-7
abundance: NA
CDR3nt: TGTGCCAGCAGCTTTTGGAGCGGCGAAGGGTTCTACGAGCAGTACTTC
CDR3aa: CASSFWSGEGFYEQYF

d_gene: TRBD1
v_gene: TRBV11-1
j_gene: TRBJ1-2
abundance: NA
CDR3nt: TGTGCCAGCAGCTCCGTCCCTTCAATAATGACAGGGGATACCTTC
CDR3aa: CASSSVPSIMTGDTF

d_gene: NA
v_gene: TRBV4-2
j_gene: TRBJ2-7
abundance: NA
CDR3nt: TGTGCCAGCAGCCAAGTGCTAGTATCCCACGGGCAGTACTTC
CDR3aa: CASSQVLVSHGQYF

d_gene: TRBD2
v_gene: TRBV9
j_gene: TRBJ2-3
abundance: NA
CDR3nt: TGTGCCAGCAGCCTAAGGATCGGACTAGCTCCTTCAGATACGCAGTATTTT
CDR3aa: CASSLRIGLAPSDTQYF

d_gene: NA
v_gene: TRBV25-1
j_gene: TRBJ2-7
abundance: NA
CDR3nt: TGTGCCAGCACCCAGGGCTACGAGCAGTACTTC
CDR3aa: CASTQGYEQYF